This T cell receptor beta chain was retrieved from a study of CD8 T cells in ankylosing spondylitis. Points from the study as a whole: About 8 highly homologous variants made up a TCR beta motif, and this motif appeared characteristic of ankylosing spondylitis blood.

The sample holds a few counts of this clonotype. Its target is unknown. Trimming removed 0 bases at V and 8 bases at J, with 17 bases between. The CDR3 sequence is 15 residues long. CDR1 is DFQATT, CDR2 SNEGSKA, per germline (reference sequence). Each CDR3 protein gets one entry after TCRdb re-called the 5' RACE reads with MiXCR. Among hundreds of thousands of distinct CDR3 sequences listed, approximately 12% were seen once. V usage is TRBV20-1 and J usage is TRBJ2-4; a possible D gene is TRBD2 (6 bases). The sequenced sample consisted of blood, either unsorted or a sorted T cell fraction (not recorded which). The receptor comes from a male donor with ankylosing spondylitis. CDR3 residues: CSARDTGTGGDIQYF. CDR3 DNA sequence: TGCAGTGCTAGAGATACCGGGACCGGGGGAGACATTCAGTACTTC.